This T cell receptor beta chain was recovered during a study of vaccination and CD4 T cells after COVID-19. Turning to the study itself: From HCoV-229E, HCoV-OC43, HCoV-NL63 and SARS-CoV-2, overlapping spike peptides were used to stimulate the cells.

The sample's treatment: approximately nine-day PBMC culture with coronavirus spike peptide pools or control peptides (ViraFEST assay). Negative selection enriched CD4+ T cells from cultures at 9 to 10 days. The CDR3 loop spans 15 amino acids. CDR1 is DFQATT and CDR2 is SNEGSKA in the germline V gene (reference sequence). V lost 6 bases to trimming and J lost 1 base; unmatched junction nucleotides: 9. The assay that was used to sequence DNA from cultured CD4+ T cells was the Oncomine TCR Beta short-read assay. It was cultured CD4+ T cells from which genomic DNA was extracted. TCRdb fed the PCR reads into MiXCR, producing one record per CDR3 protein. The sample carries approximately 17,000 distinct CDR3 sequences, approximately 33% recorded once. In regard to this clonotype: The target antigen is unknown.

Study-level results: SARS-CoV-2-reactive clonotypes rose nonsignificantly, with the median going from around 20 to 38.

The sequencing input was cultured CD4+ T cells from blood. The receptor was isolated from a human donor with COVID-19. The rearrangement joins TRBV20-1 to TRBJ1-5; 7 bases are shared with TRBD1. DNA of the CDR3: TGCAGTGCCGAAACAGGGGAACGGAGCAATCAGCCCCAGCATTTT. This gives the protein CSAETGERSNQPQHF.